The 13 T cell receptor beta chains listed next were all sequenced from one sample in a study of T cells in Graves' hyperthyroidism and ophthalmopathy. Researchers took RNA transcripts and amplified the TCR beta CDR3 regions from them. The study used the HTBI primer set for a first-round RT-PCR of the TCR CDR3. TCRdb processed the multiplex PCR reads anew with MiXCR; each CDR3 protein has one entry. The sample has about 400,000 distinct CDR3 sequences, just under 15% seen once. Sequenced: blood. These receptors were obtained from a woman aged 30 to 39 with Graves' hyperthyroidism.

This clonotype occurred once. The chain recombines TRBV6-5 with TRBJ2-3, with 16 bases that match TRBD2. Germline trimming cut 2 bases from V and 5 bases from J; bases unmatched to any gene: 1. The CDR3 runs to 16 residues. Germline assignment: CDR1 MNHEY and CDR2 SVGAGI. CDR3 DNA: TGTGCCAGCAGTTACGGGACTAGCGGGAGGGGAGATACGCAGTATTTT. Its protein product is CASSYGTSGRGDTQYF.

This clonotype was recorded many times. V is TRBV27 and J is TRBJ1-1; TRBD1 is a possible D gene (6 bases). Germline CDR1 is MNHEY and CDR2 is SMNVEV (reference sequence). V lost 8 bases to trimming and J lost 4 bases, with 14 bases between them. This CDR3 is 13 amino acids long. CDR3 in amino acids: CASRPQGGTEAFF. CDR3 DNA: TGTGCCAGCCGCCCTCAAGGGGGCACTGAAGCTTTCTTT.

Written as DNA, the CDR3 is TGTGCCTGGAGTGTAATAGACTCAAATATTTACAATGAGCAGTTCTTC. Amino acid sequence: CAWSVIDSNIYNEQFF. The rearrangement uses TRBV30 and TRBJ2-1; D not resolved. The CDR3 consists of 16 residues. V shed 0 bases and J shed 4 bases, with 16 bases lying between them. The V gene's germline CDR1 is GTSNPN and CDR2 SVGIG (reference sequence).

In this sample, this clonotype turned up many times. V usage is TRBV7-2 and J usage is TRBJ2-7, with TRBD2 matching 10 bases. Germline assignment: CDR1 SGHTA and CDR2 FQGNSA. With 4 bases clipped from V and 7 bases from J, the junction kept 10 bases outside the gene matches. The CDR3 sequence is 15 residues long. The CDR3 region is CASSSLAGAPIEQYF. The DNA of the CDR3 is TGTGCCAGCAGCTCCCTAGCGGGAGCCCCTATAGAGCAGTACTTC.

The chain combines TRBV27 with TRBJ1-5; no clear D. The CDR3 is made up of 16 amino acids. Germline loops: CDR1 MNHEY, CDR2 SMNVEV (reference sequence). V lost 1 base and J 2 bases, leaving 12 bases between the germline ends. The CDR3 reads CASSLFHNSRNQPQHF. Here the CDR3 DNA reads TGTGCCAGCAGTTTATTTCACAACAGTCGCAATCAGCCCCAGCATTTT.

This clonotype was observed a few times. The rearrangement joins TRBV27 to TRBJ2-3, with 14 bases that match TRBD2. Losses at the gene ends were 6 bases for V and 4 bases for J; bases not matched to a gene: 6. Germline-derived CDR1 and CDR2 are MNHEY and SMNVEV (reference sequence). The CDR3 consists of 16 residues. The CDR3 here is CASSLGTSGSADTQYF. CDR3 coding DNA: TGTGCCAGCAGCCTTGGGACTAGCGGGAGTGCAGATACGCAGTATTTT.

In this sample, this clonotype turned up a few times. This rearrangement joins TRBV6-5 to TRBJ2-3; D call uncertain. Per the germline V gene, CDR1 is MNHEY and CDR2 is SVGAGI. The CDR3 runs to 14 residues. The germline V and J ends were trimmed by 0 bases and 3 bases, with 7 bases remaining between them. The CDR3 nucleotides read TGTGCCAGCAGTTACTCCAGGATAACAGATACGCAGTATTTT. As protein: CASSYSRITDTQYF.

The chain is built from TRBV4-1 and TRBJ2-3, with TRBD1 matching 8 bases. Unmatched junction bases numbered 5, after V lost 0 bases and J lost 6 bases. The CDR3 totals 15 residues. The germline V gene has CDR1 MGHRA and CDR2 YSYEKL. The CDR3: CASSQEAQGADTQYF. The CDR3 bases are TGCGCCAGCAGCCAAGAGGCTCAGGGGGCGGATACGCAGTATTTT.

This clonotype was observed a handful of times. The chain is built from TRBV18 and TRBJ2-3; unclear D gene. Germline CDR1 KGHSH, CDR2 LQKENI. V shed 8 bases and J shed 1 base, with 7 bases lying between them. The CDR3 has 12 amino acids. The CDR3 nucleotides are TGTGCCAGCCCACGCGGCACAGATACGCAGTATTTT. This sequence encodes CASPRGTDTQYF.

This clonotype has a single count. The chain uses TRBV20-1 and TRBJ2-5; 9 bases are a match to TRBD2. CDR1 and CDR2 from the germline V gene are DFQATT and SNEGSKA (reference sequence). After removal of 1 base from V and 5 bases from J, the junction contained 11 bases not matched to a gene. This CDR3 has 16 residues. CDR3 in amino acids: CSARVGRGRARETQYF. The CDR3 bases are TGCAGTGCTAGAGTCGGACGCGGGAGGGCCCGGGAGACCCAGTACTTC.

This clonotype was seen many times. V usage is TRBV10-3 and J usage is TRBJ1-1, with 8 bases fitting TRBD1. The CDR3 is 17 residues long. Germline CDR1 ENHRY, CDR2 SYGVKD. Trimming took 0 bases from V and 1 from J; bases not matched to a gene: 7. The CDR3 DNA sequence: TGTGCCATCAGTGAGTCTTGGACAGGGAGGGCGAACACTGAAGCTTTCTTT. This gives the protein CAISESWTGRANTEAFF.

This sequence joins TRBV28 and TRBJ2-3; no definite D call. This CDR3 is built from 15 residues. Looked up from germline, CDR1 is MDHEN and CDR2 is SYDVKM. V was clipped by 4 bases and J by 4 bases, with 15 bases between them. The CDR3 region has the DNA TGTGCCAGCAGTTCCCTAAGCCTGTGGGCAGATACGCAGTATTTT. This sequence encodes CASSSLSLWADTQYF.

The chain combines TRBV2 with TRBJ2-2; 7 nucleotides line up with TRBD2. Germline CDR1 reads SNHLY; CDR2 reads FYNNEI. The CDR3 length is 15 residues. J was trimmed by 1 base and V by 7 bases; bases with no gene match: 6. The DNA for the CDR3 is TGTGCCAGCATGGGGGGGGAAAGGAACACCGGGGAGCTGTTTTTT. Translating it yields CASMGGERNTGELFF.